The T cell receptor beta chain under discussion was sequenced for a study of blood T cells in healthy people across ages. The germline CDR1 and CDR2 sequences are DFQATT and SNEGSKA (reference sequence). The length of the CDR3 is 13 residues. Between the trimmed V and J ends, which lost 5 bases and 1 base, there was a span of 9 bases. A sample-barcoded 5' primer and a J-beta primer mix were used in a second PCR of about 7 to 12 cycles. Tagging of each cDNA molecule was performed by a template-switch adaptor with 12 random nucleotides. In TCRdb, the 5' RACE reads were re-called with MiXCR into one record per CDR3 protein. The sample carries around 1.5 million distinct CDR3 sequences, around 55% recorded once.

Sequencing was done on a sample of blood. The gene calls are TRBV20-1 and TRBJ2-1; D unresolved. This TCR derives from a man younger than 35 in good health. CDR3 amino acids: CSARLHSYNEQFF. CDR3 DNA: TGCAGTGCTCGTCTCCATTCCTACAATGAGCAGTTCTTC.